This TCR beta chain was documented in a study of blood T cell repertoires in COVID-19. Study summary: Acute and convalescent COVID-19 specimens originated in the United States, Italy and Spain.

Living in 24 US areas, the participants were between roughly 18 and 89 years of age. Cohort allocation depended upon clinical history that participants reported. Study processing details: From reference gene primer amplification, estimates of nucleated cell counts were derived. Data came from immunoSEQ multiplex PCR; TCRdb stores just in-frame clones and leaves some out. V, J and clone size are those of that table, while D and trimming were read from the DNA. Among 240,000 or so clones, 75% to 90% were seen once, and the ten largest hold just over 0.85%. In germline, CDR1 is SGHRS, CDR2 YFSETQ. V lost 1 base to trimming and J lost 5 bases; unmatched junction nucleotides: 6. The CDR3 consists of 16 residues.

The rearrangement links TRBV5-1 to TRBJ2-3; 11 bases align to TRBD2. Sample: PBMCs or T cells enriched from blood (not recorded which). The receptor was isolated from a man aged 50-59 years who had been exposed to COVID-19. The CDR3 DNA is TGCGCCAGCAGCTTGCCCTTACTAGCGGGAGAAGATACGCAGTATTTT. Translated, it gives CASSLPLLAGEDTQYF.